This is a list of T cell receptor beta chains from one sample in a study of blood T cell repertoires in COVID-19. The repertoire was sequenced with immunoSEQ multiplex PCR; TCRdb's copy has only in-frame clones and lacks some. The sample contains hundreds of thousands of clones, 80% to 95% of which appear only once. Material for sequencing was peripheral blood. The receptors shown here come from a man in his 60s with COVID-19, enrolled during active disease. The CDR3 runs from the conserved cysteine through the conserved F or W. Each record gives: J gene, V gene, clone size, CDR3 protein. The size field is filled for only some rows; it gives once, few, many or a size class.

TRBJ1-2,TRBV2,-,CASRDQGAGYGYTF
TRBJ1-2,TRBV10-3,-,CAVHRGEAYGYTF
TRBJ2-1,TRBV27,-,CASSLSTSPGYNEQFF
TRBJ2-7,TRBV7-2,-,CASRVATGAEQYF
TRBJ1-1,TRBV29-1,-,CSVASGLSNTEAFF
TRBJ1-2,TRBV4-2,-,CASSQVRQNNGYTF
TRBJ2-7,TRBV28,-,CASSSLLRDRGHEQYF
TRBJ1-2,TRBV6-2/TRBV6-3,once,CASSYSLGTGLGGYTF
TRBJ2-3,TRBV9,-,CASSVEGTSGVPTDTQYF
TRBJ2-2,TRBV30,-,CACQVGVAGELFF
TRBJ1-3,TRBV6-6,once,CASSPTGGTGNTIYF
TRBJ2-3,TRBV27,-,CASSRGDGTDTQYF
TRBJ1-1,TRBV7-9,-,CASSLSGQGRVTEAFF
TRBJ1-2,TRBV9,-,CASSPRQGAPSSYGYTF
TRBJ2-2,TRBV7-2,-,CASSSLPTSGISGELFF
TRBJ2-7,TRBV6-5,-,CASSSPWDNGYEQYF
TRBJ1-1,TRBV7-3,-,CASSSTGRTEAFF
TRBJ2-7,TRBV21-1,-,CASSKAPKGQGYEQYF
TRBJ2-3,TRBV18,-,CASSPLGGDTQYF
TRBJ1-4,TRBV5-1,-,CASSLGGTDEKLFF
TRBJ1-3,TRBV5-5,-,CASSLDSLKGNTIYF
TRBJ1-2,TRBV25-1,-,CASSGSYIQGRDGYTF
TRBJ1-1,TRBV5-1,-,CASRGETEAFF
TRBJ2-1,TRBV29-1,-,CSARRRQDLNEQFF
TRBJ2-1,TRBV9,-,CASSASGGNYNEQFF
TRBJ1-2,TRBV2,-,CASSWGPNYGYTF
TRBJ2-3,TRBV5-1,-,CASSLASRAGASGDTQYF
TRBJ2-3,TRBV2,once,CASQAGPHTDTQYF
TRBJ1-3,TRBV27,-,CASSSRPTLGNTIYF
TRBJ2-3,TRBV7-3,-,CASSLRGNTDTQYF
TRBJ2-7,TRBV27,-,CASSLAGAYEQYF
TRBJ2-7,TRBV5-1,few,CASSWGTGYEQYF